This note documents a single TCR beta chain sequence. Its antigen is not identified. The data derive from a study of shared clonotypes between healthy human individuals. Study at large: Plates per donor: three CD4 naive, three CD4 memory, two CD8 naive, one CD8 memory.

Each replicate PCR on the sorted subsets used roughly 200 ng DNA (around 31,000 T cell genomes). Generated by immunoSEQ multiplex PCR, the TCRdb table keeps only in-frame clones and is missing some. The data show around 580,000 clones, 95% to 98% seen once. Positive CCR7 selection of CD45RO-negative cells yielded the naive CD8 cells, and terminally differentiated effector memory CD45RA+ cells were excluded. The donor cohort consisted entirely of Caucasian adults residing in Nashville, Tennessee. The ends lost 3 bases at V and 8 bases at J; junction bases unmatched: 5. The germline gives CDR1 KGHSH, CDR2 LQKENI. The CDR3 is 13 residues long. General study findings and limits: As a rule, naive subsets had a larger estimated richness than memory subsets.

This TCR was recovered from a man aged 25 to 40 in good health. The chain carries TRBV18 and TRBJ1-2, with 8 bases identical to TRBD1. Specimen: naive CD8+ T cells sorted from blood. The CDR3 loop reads CASSPGQGQGYTF. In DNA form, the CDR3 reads TGTGCCAGCTCACCCGGACAGGGACAGGGCTACACCTTC. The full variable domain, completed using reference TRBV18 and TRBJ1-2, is NAGVMQNPRHLVRRRGQEARLRCSPMKGHSHVYWYRQLPEEGLKFMVYLQKENIIDESGMPKERFSAEFPKEGPSILRIQQVVRGDSAAYFCASSPGQGQGYTFGSGTRLTVV.